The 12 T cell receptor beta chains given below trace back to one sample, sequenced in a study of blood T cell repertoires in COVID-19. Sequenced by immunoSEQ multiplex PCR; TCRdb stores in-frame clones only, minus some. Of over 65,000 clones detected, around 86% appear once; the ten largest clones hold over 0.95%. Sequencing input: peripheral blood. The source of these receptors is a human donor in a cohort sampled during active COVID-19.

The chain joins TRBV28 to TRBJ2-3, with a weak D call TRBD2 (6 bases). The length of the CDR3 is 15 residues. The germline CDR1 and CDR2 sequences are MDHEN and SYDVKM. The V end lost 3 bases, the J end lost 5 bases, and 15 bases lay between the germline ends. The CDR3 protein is CASSLGGVGGDTQYF. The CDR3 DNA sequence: TGTGCCAGCAGTTTGGGTGGGGTGGGAGGAGATACGCAGTATTTT.

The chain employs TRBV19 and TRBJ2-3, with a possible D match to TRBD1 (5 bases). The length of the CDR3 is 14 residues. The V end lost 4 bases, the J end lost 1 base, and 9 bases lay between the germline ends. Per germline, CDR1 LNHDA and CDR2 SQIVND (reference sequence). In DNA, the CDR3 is TGTGCCAGTAGTAAAAAGACAGGCACAGATACGCAGTATTTT. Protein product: CASSKKTGTDTQYF.

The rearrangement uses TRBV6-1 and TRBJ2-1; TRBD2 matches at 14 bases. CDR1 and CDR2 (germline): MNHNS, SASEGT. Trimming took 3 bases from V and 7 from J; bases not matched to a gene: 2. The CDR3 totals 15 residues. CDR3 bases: TGTGCCAGCAGTGATAGGACTAGCGGGAGGAATGAGCAGTTCTTC. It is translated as CASSDRTSGRNEQFF.

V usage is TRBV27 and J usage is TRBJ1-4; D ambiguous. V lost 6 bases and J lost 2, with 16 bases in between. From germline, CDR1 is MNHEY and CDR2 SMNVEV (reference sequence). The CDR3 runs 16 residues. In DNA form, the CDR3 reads TGTGCCAGCAGGGTCTCTCTTTTGGGCACTAATGAAAAACTGTTTTTT. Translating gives CASRVSLLGTNEKLFF.

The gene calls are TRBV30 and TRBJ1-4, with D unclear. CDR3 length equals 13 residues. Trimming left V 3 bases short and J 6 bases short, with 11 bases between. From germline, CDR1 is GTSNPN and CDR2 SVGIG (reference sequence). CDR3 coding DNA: TGTGCCTGGAGCCCCTTGGGAGATGAAAAACTGTTTTTT. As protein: CAWSPLGDEKLFF.

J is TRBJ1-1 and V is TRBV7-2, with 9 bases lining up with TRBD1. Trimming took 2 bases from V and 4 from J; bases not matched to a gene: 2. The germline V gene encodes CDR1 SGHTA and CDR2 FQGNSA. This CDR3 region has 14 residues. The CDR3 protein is CASSLTDRGTEAFF. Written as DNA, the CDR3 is TGTGCCAGCAGCTTAACGGACAGGGGCACTGAAGCTTTCTTT.

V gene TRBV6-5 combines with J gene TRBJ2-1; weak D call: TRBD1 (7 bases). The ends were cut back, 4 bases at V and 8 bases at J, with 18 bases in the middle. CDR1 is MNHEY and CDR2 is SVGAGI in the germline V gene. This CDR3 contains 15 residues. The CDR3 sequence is CASSLDRNRGDEQFF. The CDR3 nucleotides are TGTGCCAGCAGTTTGGACAGGAATAGGGGGGATGAGCAGTTCTTC.

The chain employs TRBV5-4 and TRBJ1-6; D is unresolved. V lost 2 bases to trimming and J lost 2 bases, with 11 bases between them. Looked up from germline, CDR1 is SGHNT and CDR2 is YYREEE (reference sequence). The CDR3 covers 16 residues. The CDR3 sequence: CASSFGSFTYNSPLHF. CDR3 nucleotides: TGTGCCAGCAGCTTTGGCAGTTTCACCTATAATTCACCCCTCCACTTT. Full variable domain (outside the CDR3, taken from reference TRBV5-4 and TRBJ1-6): ETGVTQSPTHLIKTRGQQVTLRCSSQSGHNTVSWYQQALGQGPQFIFQYYREEENGRGNFPPRFSGLQFPNYSSELNVNALELDDSALYLCASSFGSFTYNSPLHFGNGTRLTVT.

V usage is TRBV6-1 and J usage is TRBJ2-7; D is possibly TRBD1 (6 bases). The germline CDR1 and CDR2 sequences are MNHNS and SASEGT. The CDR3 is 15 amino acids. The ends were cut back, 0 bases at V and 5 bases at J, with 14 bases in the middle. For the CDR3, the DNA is TGTGCCAGCAGTGAAGCGGGGAATGAGGGGGACGAGCAGTACTTC. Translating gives CASSEAGNEGDEQYF.

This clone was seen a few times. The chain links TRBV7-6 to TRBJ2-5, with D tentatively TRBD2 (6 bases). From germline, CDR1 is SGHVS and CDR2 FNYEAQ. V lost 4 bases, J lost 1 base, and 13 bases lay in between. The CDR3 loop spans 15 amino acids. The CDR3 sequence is CASSSEGRSQETQYF. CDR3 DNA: TGTGCCAGCAGCTCGGAGGGGCGAAGCCAAGAGACCCAGTACTTC.

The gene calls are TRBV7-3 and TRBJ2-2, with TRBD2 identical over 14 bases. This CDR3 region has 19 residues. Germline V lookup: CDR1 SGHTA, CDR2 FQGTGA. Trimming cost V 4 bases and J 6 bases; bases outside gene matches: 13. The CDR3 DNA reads TGTGCCAGCAGCTCCCGCGGGGGGGGGACTAGCGGGAGACCCGGGGAGCTGTTTTTT. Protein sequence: CASSSRGGGTSGRPGELFF.

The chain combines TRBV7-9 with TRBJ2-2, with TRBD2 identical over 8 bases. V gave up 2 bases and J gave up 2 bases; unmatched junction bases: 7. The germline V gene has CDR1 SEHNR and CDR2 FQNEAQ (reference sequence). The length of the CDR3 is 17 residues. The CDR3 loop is CASSLSGLAGNTGELFF. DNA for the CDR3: TGTGCCAGCAGCTTATCAGGGCTAGCGGGTAACACCGGGGAGCTGTTTTTT.